This T cell receptor beta chain was captured by sequencing in a study of T cell repertoires in cytomegalovirus infection (dated by TCRdb to the late 2010s). Looking at the study overall: The peptide stimulations were aimed at well-studied HLA-B-restricted epitopes as well as recently identified HLA-C-restricted CMV epitopes, whose presentation resists viral immunomodulation. Donor HLA type was relevant to the analysis, as public TCR beta signatures indicated carriage of CMV infection together with the matching HLA type. Broader findings and caveats from the paper: In both this cohort and an independent cohort of more than 350 donors, the cumulative frequency of public TCR beta family members distinguished carriers of CMV infection plus the relevant HLA type. The ex vivo response was dominated by HLA-C-restricted CMV-specific TCR beta clonotypes, and the single most frequent clonotype in two of eight donors was supplied by these HLA-C-restricted clonotypes.

The meaning of the sample's treatment or condition label: in vitro stimulation with specific CMV peptide epitopes to enrich CMV-specific T cells. A few counts support this clonotype. No cognate antigen has been identified for it. Base-call qualities are not available, and no considerably larger clone is one nucleotide away. CDR1 MGHRA and CDR2 YSYEKL are derived from the germline V gene. V was cut back by 1 base and J by 0 bases, leaving a gap of 7 bases between them. Spanning cysteine to phenylalanine, the CDR3 consists of 14 amino acids. Only the CDR3 region is kept as DNA, spanning 42 bases read in frame from base 1. Sequencing was carried out with an Illumina HiSeq 1500. The raw public data were reprocessed by TCRdb itself: fastp quality trimming at Q25, MiXCR clonotype calling, in-frame beta chains only. Each entry is one CDR3 protein sequence, shown with its most common DNA and genes. This sample comprises roughly 990,000 distinct CDR3 sequences, around 31% of them detected only once. Over 11% of the sample belongs to the ten largest clones.

This specimen was cultured CD8+ T cells from PBMCs, taken from culture after CMV antigen stimulation. The chain uses TRBV4-1 and TRBJ2-7, with the identity of the D gene unclear. The receptor was isolated from a human donor in good health (CMV status not recorded). Some clones in this sample may be carry-over from other donors' samples. CDR3 region: CASSQGRLSYEQYF. At the DNA level, the sequence is TGCGCCAGCAGCCAAGGCAGGCTCTCCTACGAGCAGTACTTC.